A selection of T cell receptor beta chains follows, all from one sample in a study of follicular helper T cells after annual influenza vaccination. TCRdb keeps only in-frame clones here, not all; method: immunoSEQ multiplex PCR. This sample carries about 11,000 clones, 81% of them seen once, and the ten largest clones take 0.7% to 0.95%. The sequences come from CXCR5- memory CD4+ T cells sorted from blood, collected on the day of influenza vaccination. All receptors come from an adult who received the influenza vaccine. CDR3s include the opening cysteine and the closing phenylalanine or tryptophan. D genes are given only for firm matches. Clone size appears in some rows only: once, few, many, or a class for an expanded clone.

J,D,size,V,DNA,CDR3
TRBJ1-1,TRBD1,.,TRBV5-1,TGCGCCAGCAGTTTTCTTCCCCCCGGGACAGGGGATATCACTGAAGCTTTCTTT,CASSFLPPGTGDITEAFF
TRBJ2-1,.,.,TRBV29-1,TGCAGCGGAAGCGGATCCTACAATGAGCAGTTCTTC,CSGSGSYNEQFF
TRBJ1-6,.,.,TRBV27,TGTGCCAGCAGTTTATGGACAGACAATTCACCCCTCCACTTT,CASSLWTDNSPLHF
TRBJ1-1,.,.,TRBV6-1,TGTGCCAGCAGTGAAGCAATCCGGGGGGTGAGCACTGAAGCTTTCTTT,CASSEAIRGVSTEAFF
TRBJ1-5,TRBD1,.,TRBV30,TGTGCCTGGGCAGGGGGGAACAATCAGCCCCAGCATTTT,CAWAGGNNQPQHF
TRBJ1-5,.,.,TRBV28,TGTGCCAGCAGCCCCTACCAGGGGAGGAATCAGCCCCAGCATTTT,CASSPYQGRNQPQHF
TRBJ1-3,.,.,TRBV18,TGTGCCAGCTCACCGAAATCACAGGGAGGAGACACCATATATTTT,CASSPKSQGGDTIYF
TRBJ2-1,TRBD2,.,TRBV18,TGTGCCAGCTCCCCCGGGACTAGCGGGAGCAATGAGCAGTTCTTC,CASSPGTSGSNEQFF
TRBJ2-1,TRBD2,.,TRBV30,TGTGCCCGCTCTCGCGGGGGGGGCTACAATGAGCAGTTCTTC,CARSRGGGYNEQFF
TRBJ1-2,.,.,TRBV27,TGTGCCAGCAGTTTAACGGGGGGTAGGGGCTACACCTTC,CASSLTGGRGYTF
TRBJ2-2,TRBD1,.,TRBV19,TGTGCCAGTAGTATAGTACAGGGGGCAGACACCGGGGAGCTGTTTTTT,CASSIVQGADTGELFF
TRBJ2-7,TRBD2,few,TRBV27,TGTGCCAGCAGTATTAGCGGGAGGCTACCCTACGAGCAGTACTTC,CASSISGRLPYEQYF
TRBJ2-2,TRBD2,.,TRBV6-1,TGTGCCAGCAGTGACTTTGGACTAGCGGGAGGGTCTGGGGAGCTGTTTTTT,CASSDFGLAGGSGELFF
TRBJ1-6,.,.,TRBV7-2,TGTGCCAGCACCTTAAGGACGGGGGTAGGGACTTCACCCCTCCACTTT,CASTLRTGVGTSPLHF
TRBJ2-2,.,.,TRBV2,TGTGCCAGCAGTGCGACTAGTGCGAACACCGGGGAGCTGTTTTTT,CASSATSANTGELFF
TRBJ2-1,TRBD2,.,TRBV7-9,TGTGCCAGCAGCTTATCCGGACTAGTTGTTGAGCAGTTCTTC,CASSLSGLVVEQFF
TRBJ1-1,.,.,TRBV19,TGTGCCAGTAGTTCCGCCGGGTGGGGGAACACTGAAGCTTTCTTT,CASSSAGWGNTEAFF
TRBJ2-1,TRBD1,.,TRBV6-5,TGTGCCAGCAGTTACTCCGGGACAGGGGATTTCGATGAGCAGTTCTTC,CASSYSGTGDFDEQFF
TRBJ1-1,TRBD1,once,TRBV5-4,TGTGCCAGCAGCTTGCCAGGGGGCGTTCGTTTGAACACTGAAGCTTTCTTT,CASSLPGGVRLNTEAFF
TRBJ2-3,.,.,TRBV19,TGTGCCAGTAGTATAGCCTCGGGGACACACAGCACAGATACGCAGTATTTT,CASSIASGTHSTDTQYF
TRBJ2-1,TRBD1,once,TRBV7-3,TGTGCCAGCAGCCCAAGTGGACCTACAGGGGGGCAGTTCTTC,CASSPSGPTGGQFF
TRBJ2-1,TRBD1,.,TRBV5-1,TGCGCCAGCAGCTTGGCCACAGGGGGCACCGAGCAGTTCTTC,CASSLATGGTEQFF
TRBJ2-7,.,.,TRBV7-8,TGTGCCAGCAGGCTAGTTGCGGGACGGGTCCCCTACGAGCAGTACTTC,CASRLVAGRVPYEQYF
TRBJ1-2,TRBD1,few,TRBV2,TGTGCCAGCAGTCCACGGACAGGGAGCTATGGCTACACCTTC,CASSPRTGSYGYTF
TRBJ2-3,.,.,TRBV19,TGTGCCAGTAGTATATATGCCGGAGGAGATACGCAGTATTTT,CASSIYAGGDTQYF
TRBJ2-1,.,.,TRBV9,TGTGCCAGCAGCCCCCTGGGGGGGCCCCACAATGAGCAGTTCTTC,CASSPLGGPHNEQFF
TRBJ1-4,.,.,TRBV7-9,TGTGCCAGCAACATACAGGGCACTGAAAAACTGTTTTTT,CASNIQGTEKLFF
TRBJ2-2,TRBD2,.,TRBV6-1,TGTGCCAGCAGGAGGGTAGCGGGAGGGCACGGGGAGCTGTTTTTT,CASRRVAGGHGELFF
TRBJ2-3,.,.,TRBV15,TGTGCCACCAGCAGGGCAGGGACTGGCACAGATACGCAGTATTTT,CATSRAGTGTDTQYF
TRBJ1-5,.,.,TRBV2,TGTGCCAGCAGTGTTGGGGGTTCAGGACAGCCCCAGCATTTT,CASSVGGSGQPQHF
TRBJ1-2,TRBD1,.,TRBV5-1,TGCGCCAGCAGCGCGGACAGGAACTATGGCTACACCTTC,CASSADRNYGYTF
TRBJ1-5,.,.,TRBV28,TGTGCCAGCAGTTCCAGAGGGGGTTATAGCAATCAGCCCCAGCATTTT,CASSSRGGYSNQPQHF
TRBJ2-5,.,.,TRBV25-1,TGTGCCAGCAGTAAAGGGGCTGGCGGGGTCCAAGAGACCCAGTACTTC,CASSKGAGGVQETQYF
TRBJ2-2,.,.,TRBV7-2,TGTGCCAGCAGCTTACTAGAGCACGGGGAGCTGTTTTTT,CASSLLEHGELFF
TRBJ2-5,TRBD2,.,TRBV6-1,TGTGCCAGCACCCAGGGACTAGCGGGCAGCGAGACCCAGTACTTC,CASTQGLAGSETQYF
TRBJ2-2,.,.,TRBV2,TGTGCCAGCAGTGGTTTTCAGACCGGGGAGCTGTTTTTT,CASSGFQTGELFF
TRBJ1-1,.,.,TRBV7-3,TGTGCCAGCAGCTTAGGAACAAACACTGAAGCTTTCTTT,CASSLGTNTEAFF
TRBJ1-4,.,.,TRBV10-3,TGTGCCATCAGTGAAGGGGGGCAGGACAATGAAAAACTGTTTTTT,CAISEGGQDNEKLFF
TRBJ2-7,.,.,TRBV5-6,TGTGCCAGCAGCTTGCAGGGGAGAACCTACGAGCAGTACTTC,CASSLQGRTYEQYF
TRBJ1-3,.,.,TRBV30,TGTGCCTGGGGTAAGGGGCAACTCTCTGGAAACACCATATATTTT,CAWGKGQLSGNTIYF
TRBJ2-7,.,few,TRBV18,TGTGCCAGCTCACCCCCAGGGTCCTACGAGCAGTACTTC,CASSPPGSYEQYF
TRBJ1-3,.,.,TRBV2,TGTGCCAGCACCGAAAAATTCATGGGGTCAACTCTGCTCCGCCGCACCATATATTTT,CASTEKFMGSTLLRRTIYF
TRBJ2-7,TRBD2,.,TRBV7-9,TGTGCCAGCAGCCCGAGCGGGGAAGGGCAGTACTTC,CASSPSGEGQYF
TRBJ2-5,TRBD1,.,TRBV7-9,TGTGCCAGCAGCCAAGCACAGGGGGCCCCCGGGGAGACCCAGTACTTC,CASSQAQGAPGETQYF
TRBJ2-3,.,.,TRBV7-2,TGTGCCAGCAGCACGAGACTGGGCAGCACAGATACGCAGTATTTT,CASSTRLGSTDTQYF
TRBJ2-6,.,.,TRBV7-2,TGTGCCAGCAGCTTAGCGCAGGCGAGCTCTGGGGCCAACGTCCTGACTTTC,CASSLAQASSGANVLTF
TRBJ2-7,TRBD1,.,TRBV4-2,TGTGCCAGCAGCCAAGAGCCCGGGACAGACTACGAGCAGTACTTC,CASSQEPGTDYEQYF
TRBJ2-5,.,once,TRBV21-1,TGTGCCAGCAGCATCCGGGACAGGGGTGATGAGACCCAGTACTTC,CASSIRDRGDETQYF
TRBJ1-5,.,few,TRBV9,TGTGCCAGCAGCGTAGGGGGGGCCCCCCGCCTTGGCAATCAGCCCCAGCATTTT,CASSVGGAPRLGNQPQHF
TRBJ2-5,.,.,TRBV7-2,TGTGCCAGCAGCTTCGAGCGGGTGATTGAAGAGACCCAGTACTTC,CASSFERVIEETQYF
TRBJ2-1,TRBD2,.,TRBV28,TGTGCCAGCAGTTCACCGGGACTAGCGGGAAATGAGCAGTTCTTC,CASSSPGLAGNEQFF
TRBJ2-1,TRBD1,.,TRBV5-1,TGCGCCAGCAGCATCACAGGGGAGACCTACAATGAGCAGTTCTTC,CASSITGETYNEQFF
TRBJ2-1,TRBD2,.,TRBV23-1,TGCGCCAGCAGTCGTAGGGGAAGGGGAGGAGCGGGAGGGCCCCCGGAGCAGTTCTTC,CASSRRGRGGAGGPPEQFF
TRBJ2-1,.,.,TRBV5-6,TGTGCCAGCAGCTTAATCGCCTATTCGCCGTTCTTC,CASSLIAYSPFF